These 19 T cell receptor beta chains share one sample of origin, sequenced in a study of T cells in Graves' hyperthyroidism and ophthalmopathy. RNA transcripts provided the source from which TCR beta CDR3 regions were amplified. The TCR CDR3 was amplified in a first-round RT-PCR using the HTBI primer set. MiXCR was run by TCRdb on the multiplex PCR reads, yielding one entry per CDR3 protein. Seen here are around 200,000 distinct CDR3 sequences, about a sixth observed once, and the top ten hold 25% to 30%. The material sequenced was blood. The source is a woman aged 50 to 65 with Graves' hyperthyroidism.

J is TRBJ2-2 and V is TRBV6-1; D remains ambiguous. V was cut by 1 base and J by 5 bases, with 8 bases left in between. The CDR3 covers 14 residues. From germline, CDR1 is MNHNS and CDR2 SASEGT. CDR3 protein: CASSEGLETGELFF. Written as DNA, the CDR3 is TGTGCCAGCAGTGAAGGGCTAGAGACCGGGGAGCTGTTTTTT.

This clonotype was counted ten times or more. The chain uses TRBV5-1 and TRBJ1-2; tentatively, D is TRBD1 (5 bases). This CDR3 spans 15 amino acids. Looked up from germline, CDR1 is SGHRS and CDR2 is YFSETQ. Trimming left V 2 bases short and J 4 bases short, with 15 bases between. The CDR3 nucleotides read TGCGCCAGCAGCTTCTTCAGGGAGAGTCCCTATGGCTACACCTTC. Translated: CASSFFRESPYGYTF.

The sample holds many counts of this clonotype. This chain links TRBV11-1 with TRBJ1-2; TRBD1 is a possible D gene (6 bases). Germline V gene sequence: CDR1 SGHAT, CDR2 FQDESV (reference sequence). The CDR3 length is 14 residues. The V end lost 5 bases, the J end lost 3 bases, and 13 bases lay between the germline ends. CDR3 region: CASSPPGAYYGYTF. In DNA form, the CDR3 reads TGTGCCAGCAGCCCTCCAGGGGCTTACTATGGCTACACCTTC.

Many counts were recorded for this clonotype. The CDR3 here is CSVDSPGTEAFF. In nucleotides, the CDR3 is TGCAGCGTTGACTCCCCAGGGACTGAAGCTTTCTTT. The genes are TRBV29-1 and TRBJ1-1; D is possibly TRBD1 (5 bases). Looked up from germline, CDR1 is SQVTM and CDR2 is ANQGSEA. This CDR3 has 12 residues. The V end was cut by 3 bases, the J end by 5 bases, with 10 bases between.

This clonotype was counted many times. For the CDR3, the DNA is TGTGCCAGTAGTGGCATGAACACTGAAGCTTTCTTT. Translation: CASSGMNTEAFF. The V call is TRBV19, the J call TRBJ1-1, with D uncertain. CDR1 is LNHDA and CDR2 is SQIVND in the germline V gene (reference sequence). Trimming pared 5 bases from V and 0 bases from J, leaving 4 bases between. The CDR3 has 12 residues.

This clonotype occurred many times. The J gene is TRBJ1-1, the V gene TRBV5-1, with D possibly being TRBD1 (6 bases). Germline lookup yields CDR1 SGHRS and CDR2 YFSETQ. The CDR3 length is 14 residues. With 6 bases removed from V and 0 bases from J, the gap between germline ends came to 12 bases. As DNA, the CDR3 is TGCGCCAGCACCCGGACAGAGCTGAACACTGAAGCTTTCTTT. This translates into CASTRTELNTEAFF.

The sample holds many counts of this clonotype. The V gene is TRBV6-2 or TRBV6-3, the J gene TRBJ1-5; possibly TRBD1 for D (6 bases). Trimming stripped 2 bases from V and 7 bases from J, with 12 bases between. Germline values: CDR1 MNHEY, CDR2 SVGEGT. CDR3 length equals 14 residues. CDR3 amino acids: CASSYASTGQPQHF. CDR3 nucleotide sequence: TGTGCCAGCAGTTACGCTTCGACAGGACAGCCCCAGCATTTT.

This clonotype has at least ten counts. V is TRBV7-2 and J is TRBJ1-1, with a possible D match to TRBD1 (6 bases). The CDR3 runs to 14 residues. V shed 3 bases and J shed 4 bases, with 12 bases lying between them. Germline-derived CDR1 and CDR2 are SGHTA and FQGNSA. For the CDR3, the DNA is TGTGCCAGCAGCTTCCGCAGGGGTAGCACTGAAGCTTTCTTT. Protein: CASSFRRGSTEAFF.

This clonotype was seen ten or more times. The chain recombines TRBV5-5 with TRBJ2-1; TRBD1 agrees at 7 bases. This CDR3 spans 15 amino acids. J gave up 6 bases and V 2 bases, and 8 bases lay outside the gene matches. Germline V gene data show CDR1 as SGHKS and CDR2 as YYEKEE (reference sequence). The CDR3, as DNA: TGTGCCAGCAGCTTACCACAGGGGAGAGGCAATGAGCAGTTCTTC. Residues: CASSLPQGRGNEQFF.

The chain has TRBV4-2 and TRBJ2-5; D gene uncertain. This CDR3 has 15 residues. V shed 0 bases and J shed 5 bases, with 13 bases lying between them. Germline lookup yields CDR1 LGHNA and CDR2 YNFKEQ. The CDR3 here is CASSQDLLDGETQYF. The CDR3 DNA is TGTGCCAGCAGCCAAGATCTCCTAGACGGGGAGACCCAGTACTTC.

The chain links TRBV7-9 to TRBJ2-3, with TRBD1 matching 8 bases. CDR3 size: 14 residues. Germline CDR1 is SEHNR and CDR2 is FQNEAQ (reference sequence). With 5 bases clipped from V and 6 bases from J, the junction kept 7 bases outside the gene matches. Here the CDR3 DNA reads TGTGCCAGCAGCCACCGGGACAGGTCGGATACGCAGTATTTT. It encodes CASSHRDRSDTQYF.

This clonotype has at least ten counts. V is TRBV2 and J is TRBJ2-2; D is possibly TRBD2 (5 bases). The germline V gene encodes CDR1 SNHLY and CDR2 FYNNEI. This CDR3 contains 13 residues. V lost 6 bases and J 5 bases, leaving 10 bases between the germline ends. In nucleotides, the CDR3 is TGTGCCAGCAGCGGAACTAGTACCGGGGAGCTGTTTTTT. Its protein product is CASSGTSTGELFF.

In this sample, this clonotype turned up many times. This chain uses TRBV6-1 with TRBJ1-2; D perhaps matches TRBD1 (6 bases). Germline loops: CDR1 MNHNS, CDR2 SASEGT. The CDR3 spans 14 residues. V lost 6 bases, J lost 6 bases, and 17 bases lay in between. The CDR3 DNA is TGTGCCAGCAGCTTTCTTACAGGGATAAATGGCTACACCTTC. Encoded protein: CASSFLTGINGYTF.

The table lists this clonotype with many counts. This chain uses TRBV28 with TRBJ2-2; 11 bases map to TRBD2. Germline V gene data show CDR1 as MDHEN and CDR2 as SYDVKM. With 4 bases clipped from V and 6 bases from J, the junction kept 10 bases outside the gene matches. This CDR3 is built from 17 residues. This chain's CDR3 is CASSSLAGGPVAGELFF. In DNA form, the CDR3 reads TGTGCCAGCAGTTCCCTAGCGGGGGGCCCAGTAGCCGGGGAGCTGTTTTTT. Full variable domain (remainder filled in from reference TRBV28 and TRBJ2-2): DVKVTQSSRYLVKRTGEKVFLECVQDMDHENMFWYRQDPGLGLRLIYFSYDVKMKEKGDIPEGYSVSREKKERFSLILESASTNQTSMYLCASSSLAGGPVAGELFFGEGSRLTVL.

In this sample, this clonotype turned up many times. V usage is TRBV7-8 and J usage is TRBJ1-1; the match to TRBD1 covers 8 bases. The germline gives CDR1 SGHVS, CDR2 FQNEAQ. V lost 5 bases to trimming and J lost 5 bases; unmatched junction nucleotides: 10. This CDR3 is built from 15 residues. CDR3 DNA sequence: TGTGCCAGCAGCGCGTGGACAGGGTTGGGGACTGAAGCTTTCTTT. It codes for CASSAWTGLGTEAFF. Based on the CDR3 plus reference TRBV7-8 and TRBJ1-1, the full variable domain is GAGVSQSPRYKVAKRGQDVALRCDPISGHVSLFWYQQALGQGPEFLTYFQNEAQLDKSGLPSDRFFAERPEGSVSTLKIQRTQQEDSAVYLCASSAWTGLGTEAFFGQGTRLTVV.

With respect to this clonotype: A much larger clone sits a single nucleotide away, making a read error possible. J is TRBJ1-2 and V is TRBV6-1; TRBD1 might be the D (5 bases). Trimming left V 8 bases short and J 4 bases short, with 17 bases between. Germline CDR1 and CDR2: MNHNS and SASEGT. The length of the CDR3 is 14 residues. CDR3 nucleotide sequence: TGTGCCAGCCTATTTACCGACAGTCTCTATGGCTACACCTTC. It translates to CASLFTDSLYGYTF.

This chain links TRBV19 with TRBJ2-1; 8 positions agree with TRBD2. There are 15 residues in the CDR3. Trimming removed 5 bases from V and 9 bases from J; junction bases left unmatched: 12. Per the germline V gene, CDR1 is LNHDA and CDR2 is SQIVND (reference sequence). The CDR3 region is CASSEPGLVPVEQFF. CDR3 bases: TGTGCCAGTAGTGAACCGGGACTAGTACCCGTTGAGCAGTTCTTC.

The chain employs TRBV28 and TRBJ1-4, with TRBD1 matching over 7 bases. The CDR3 sequence is 14 residues long. V was pared by 7 bases and J by 4 bases, with 6 bases of the junction left unmatched. Germline CDR1 is MDHEN and CDR2 is SYDVKM. CDR3 nucleotide sequence: TGTGCCAGCATGTCCACAGGGGTTAATGAAAAACTGTTTTTT. Translation gives CASMSTGVNEKLFF.

The chain links TRBV19 to TRBJ1-5; the match to TRBD1 covers 9 bases. Per germline, CDR1 LNHDA and CDR2 SQIVND (reference sequence). The CDR3 runs 15 residues. V shed 7 bases, J shed 1 base, and the junction held 5 bases outside the gene matches. The CDR3 reads CASTTDRGSNQPQHF. Written as DNA, the CDR3 is TGTGCCAGTACTACAGACAGGGGGAGCAATCAGCCCCAGCATTTT.